A single sample gave rise to the 13 T cell receptor beta chains below, sequenced in a study of T-cell memory formation after mild COVID-19. TCRdb re-called the 5' RACE reads through MiXCR, storing one row per CDR3 protein. The data contain hundreds of thousands of distinct CDR3 sequences, just under 20% of them singletons. Sequenced material: PBMCs or a T cell subset sorted from them (not recorded which). These receptors all stem from a man between 18 and 29 years old who had mild COVID-19 (a few samples of this study predate the infection). Cell type and time point are not known.

The sample holds a few counts of this clonotype. The genes are TRBV7-3 and TRBJ2-5; a weak D match, TRBD2 (6 bases). Germline CDR1 SGHTA, CDR2 FQGTGA. With 2 bases removed from V and 4 bases from J, the gap between germline ends came to 11 bases. There are 14 residues in the CDR3. The CDR3 reads CASSLSGEVETQYF. In DNA, the CDR3 is TGTGCCAGCAGCTTATCGGGGGAGGTAGAGACCCAGTACTTC.

This clonotype was recorded many times. V gene TRBV20-1 combines with J gene TRBJ2-1, with a tentative D call TRBD2 (6 bases). From germline, CDR1 is DFQATT and CDR2 SNEGSKA (reference sequence). The CDR3 is made up of 16 amino acids. Trimming removed 0 bases at V and 4 bases at J, with 16 bases between. The CDR3 sequence: CSARDYKRATYNEQFF. The CDR3 DNA is TGCAGTGCTAGAGATTATAAGCGGGCTACTTACAATGAGCAGTTCTTC.

This clonotype was observed once. The rearrangement links TRBV11-2 to TRBJ1-2; a weak D match, TRBD1 (5 bases). There are 13 residues in the CDR3. V was shortened by 1 base and J by 7 bases, with 10 bases between the two germline ends. In germline, CDR1 is SGHAT, CDR2 FQNNGV. CDR3 nucleotide sequence: TGTGCCAGCAGCTTAGTCAGGGTGTCTGGCTACACCTTC. The encoded protein is CASSLVRVSGYTF.

This sequence joins TRBV11-2 and TRBJ2-1, with D uncertain. V was trimmed by 4 bases and J by 7 bases, leaving 8 bases between them. This CDR3 is built from 12 residues. Germline-derived CDR1 and CDR2 are SGHAT and FQNNGV. The CDR3 DNA reads TGTGCCAGCAGCTGGGCCGTTAATGAGCAGTTCTTC. It codes for CASSWAVNEQFF. Drawing the rest from reference TRBV11-2 and TRBJ2-1, the complete variable domain is EAGVAQSPRYKIIEKRQSVAFWCNPISGHATLYWYQQILGQGPKLLIQFQNNGVVDDSQLPKDRFSAERLKGVDSTLKIQPAKLEDSAVYLCASSWAVNEQFFGPGTRLTVL.

This clonotype was observed a few times. The chain uses TRBV3-1 and TRBJ1-1; D call uncertain. V lost 8 bases and J lost 4, with 11 bases in between. Per the germline V gene, CDR1 is LGHDT and CDR2 is YNNKEL (reference sequence). This CDR3 has 12 amino acids. The CDR3 sequence is CASRKGGTEAFF. The CDR3 DNA reads TGTGCCAGCCGCAAGGGCGGCACTGAAGCTTTCTTT.

The chain is built from TRBV7-2 and TRBJ2-3; possibly TRBD2 for D (7 bases). The V and J ends lost 5 bases and 2 bases respectively, with 14 bases between them. This CDR3 is 15 amino acids long. The germline CDR1 and CDR2 sequences are SGHTA and FQGNSA. CDR3 sequence (DNA): TGTGCCAGCAGCCAAAGGGGGGGATTCACAGATACGCAGTATTTT. Its protein is CASSQRGGFTDTQYF.

The rearrangement joins TRBV12-5 to TRBJ2-1, with 9 bases aligning to TRBD1. From germline, CDR1 is LGHNT and CDR2 FRNRAP. The trim removed 1 base at V and 6 bases at J, leaving 1 base unmatched. The CDR3 runs 14 residues. As DNA, the CDR3 is TGTGCTAGTGGTTTGGGGACAGGGGTCAATGAGCAGTTCTTC. Translating it yields CASGLGTGVNEQFF.

The chain has TRBV20-1 and TRBJ2-3; 9 bases line up with TRBD1. Germline V gene data show CDR1 as DFQATT and CDR2 as SNEGSKA (reference sequence). V shed 5 bases, J shed 9 bases, and the junction held 12 bases outside the gene matches. The CDR3 runs to 14 residues. This CDR3 reads CSAPPGQGGGTQYF. In nucleotides, the CDR3 is TGCAGTGCTCCCCCGGGACAGGGAGGGGGGACGCAGTATTTT.

Comments on this clonotype: It is likely a read error, because the conserved phenylalanine at the end of the CDR3 is missing. The chain recombines TRBV5-1 with TRBJ2-6; D remains unclear. CDR3 length: 14 amino acids. Germline assignment: CDR1 SGHRS and CDR2 YFSETQ. V was trimmed by 4 bases and J by 1 base, leaving 6 bases between them. The DNA for the CDR3 is TGCGCCAGCAGCGATAGTTCTGGGGCCAACGTCCTGACTTTA. This sequence encodes CASSDSSGANVLTL.

CDR3: CASSFDWNNEQFF. DNA for the CDR3: TGCGCCAGCAGCTTCGACTGGAACAATGAGCAGTTCTTC. V is TRBV5-1 and J is TRBJ2-1; D ambiguous. Trimming removed 2 bases from V and 5 bases from J, with 8 bases in between. Germline V CDR1 and CDR2: SGHRS, YFSETQ. The CDR3 consists of 13 residues. The full variable domain, completed using reference TRBV5-1 and TRBJ2-1, is KAGVTQTPRYLIKTRGQQVTLSCSPISGHRSVSWYQQTPGQGLQFLFEYFSETQRNKGNFPGRFSGRQFSNSRSEMNVSTLELGDSALYLCASSFDWNNEQFFGPGTRLTVL.

The V gene is TRBV7-2, the J gene TRBJ1-4; 7 positions match TRBD1. Per the germline V gene, CDR1 is SGHTA and CDR2 is FQGNSA. Losses at the gene ends were 1 base for V and 4 bases for J; bases not matched to a gene: 9. The CDR3 has 17 residues. The CDR3 loop is CASSLDGTETFNEKLFF. The CDR3 DNA reads TGTGCCAGCAGCTTAGATGGGACAGAAACATTTAATGAAAAACTGTTTTTT.

This clonotype has more than one count but fewer than ten. The rearrangement joins TRBV5-1 to TRBJ2-7; 7 nucleotides align to TRBD2. The germline gives CDR1 SGHRS, CDR2 YFSETQ. This CDR3 is built from 14 residues. V lost 0 bases and J lost 2; bases outside the gene matches: 2. CDR3 in DNA: TGCGCCAGCAGCTTGGAAAGCGGGGCCTACGAGCAGTACTTC. This encodes CASSLESGAYEQYF.

In its sample, this clonotype was seen a few times. The chain uses TRBV18 and TRBJ2-3; maybe TRBD1 (5 bases). Germline CDR1 reads KGHSH; CDR2 reads LQKENI. Trimming took 8 bases from V and 2 from J, leaving 17 bases between them. CDR3 length: 15 amino acids. The CDR3 DNA sequence: TGTGCCAGCGCCACAGGCGGACACGACACAGATACGCAGTATTTT. Its translation: CASATGGHDTDTQYF.